The 6 T cell receptor beta chains below come from one sample, sequenced in a study of identical twins. TCRdb used MiXCR to reprocess the 5' RACE reads, holding one entry per CDR3 protein. The data show fewer than 550,000 distinct CDR3 sequences, about 15% seen once. In addition, the sample was reused for a study of yellow fever vaccine responses in identical twins.

The sample taken for sequencing was CD4+ T cells sorted from blood. These receptors were collected from a woman aged 18-29 years in good health.

This chain links TRBV15 with TRBJ2-5; tentatively, D is TRBD1 or TRBD2 (6 bases each). The V gene's germline CDR1 is LNHNV and CDR2 YYDKDF (reference sequence). This CDR3 has 17 amino acids. V shed 3 bases and J shed 5 bases, with 22 bases lying between them. CDR3 sequence: CATSSFPEGGLRETQYF. The CDR3 region has the DNA TGTGCCACCAGCAGCTTTCCCGAGGGGGGCCTTCGGGAGACCCAGTACTTC. Full variable domain (remainder filled in from reference TRBV15 and TRBJ2-5): DAMVIQNPRYQVTQFGKPVTLSCSQTLNHNVMYWYQQKSSQAPKLLFHYYDKDFNNEADTPDNFQSRRPNTSFCFLDIRSPGLGDTAMYLCATSSFPEGGLRETQYFGPGTRLLVL.

A few counts support this clonotype. The J gene is TRBJ2-2, the V gene TRBV19; 9 bases agree with TRBD1. CDR3 length equals 16 residues. Germline CDR1 is LNHDA and CDR2 is SQIVND (reference sequence). After removal of 6 bases from V and 1 base from J, the junction contained 6 bases not matched to a gene. The CDR3 nucleotides are TGTGCCAGTAGGGGGACAGGGAACCGGAACACCGGGGAGCTGTTTTTT. Its translation is CASRGTGNRNTGELFF.

This chain links TRBV20-1 with TRBJ2-1; 11 bases match TRBD2. There are 17 residues in the CDR3. Germline V gives CDR1 DFQATT, CDR2 SNEGSKA (reference sequence). J gave up 9 bases and V 1 base, and 14 bases lay outside the gene matches. This CDR3 is CSARGRLAGGGGGEQFF. CDR3 DNA sequence: TGCAGTGCTAGAGGTCGTCTAGCGGGAGGTGGGGGCGGTGAGCAGTTCTTC.

This clonotype was seen a handful of times. The chain has TRBV5-6 and TRBJ1-2; no definite D call. V lost 2 bases to trimming and J lost 4 bases, with 6 bases between them. The CDR3 consists of 12 residues. Per germline, CDR1 SGHDT and CDR2 YYEEEE. The CDR3 spells CASSFHGYGYTF. The CDR3 bases are TGTGCCAGCAGCTTTCATGGCTATGGCTACACCTTC. The variable domain in full, completed from reference TRBV5-6 and TRBJ1-2, reads DAGVTQSPTHLIKTRGQQVTLRCSPKSGHDTVSWYQQALGQGPQFIFQYYEEEERQRGNFPDRFSGHQFPNYSSELNVNALLLGDSALYLCASSFHGYGYTFGSGTRLTVV.

A few counts support this clonotype. V is TRBV29-1 and J is TRBJ2-2, with 9 bases lining up with TRBD2. This CDR3 spans 13 amino acids. In germline, CDR1 is SQVTM, CDR2 ANQGSEA. J was trimmed by 4 bases and V by 6 bases; bases with no gene match: 3. CDR3 sequence (DNA): TGCAGCGTCAGCGGGGGGATCACCGGGGAGCTGTTTTTT. This translates into CSVSGGITGELFF.

This chain connects TRBV4-1 to TRBJ2-7; 7 bases are a match to TRBD1. V was clipped by 1 base and J by 3 bases; unmatched bases: 3. Germline V gene lookup returns CDR1 MGHRA and CDR2 YSYEKL. The CDR3 sequence is 14 residues long. CDR3 protein: CASSQANRGYEQYV. The CDR3, as DNA: TGCGCCAGCAGCCAAGCGAACAGGGGCTACGAGCAGTACGTC.